This T cell receptor (beta chain) was captured in a study of beta chain features in type 1 diabetes. Study-wide results and limits: Patients with Type 1 diabetes showed moderately but significantly shorter TCRB CDR3s in all four CD4+ subsets.

Trimming at V came to 5 bases and at J to 4 bases, leaving 10 bases not matched to a gene. Germline CDR1 and CDR2: SGHVS and FNYEAQ. The CDR3 is made up of 16 amino acids. On this clone: Antigen: not known.

Expressed TCRB transcripts were sequenced, since all the RNA that had been isolated was reverse transcribed. Only in-frame clones appear in the TCRdb table, and some are missing; sequencing was by immunoSEQ multiplex PCR. The sample shows 95,000 to 150,000 clones, roughly a sixth of them seen only once. The chain has TRBV7-6 and TRBJ2-5; 10 nucleotides match TRBD2. This clonotype originated in a man between 18 and 35 years old with type 1 diabetes. Source material: central memory CD4+ T cells from blood. The CDR3 loop is CASSARERGGVETQYF. The CDR3 DNA reads as TGTGCCAGCAGCGCTCGTGAGCGGGGGGGCGTAGAGACCCAGTACTTC. Complete variable domain (other parts from reference TRBV7-6 and TRBJ2-5): GAGVSQSPRYKVTKRGQDVALRCDPISGHVSLYWYRQALGQGPEFLTYFNYEAQQDKSGLPNDRFSAERPEGSISTLTIQRTEQRDSAMYRCASSARERGGVETQYFGPGTRLLVL.